Described below is a single T cell receptor (beta chain) sequence and its context. Antigen: not known. This CDR3 is 16 amino acids long. V gave up 7 bases and J gave up 11 bases; unmatched junction bases: 14. The germline CDR1 and CDR2 sequences are SGHTA and FQGNSA. This entry belongs to a study of blood T cells in healthy people across ages. Findings and caveats of the study: In long-lived donors, naive CD4+ cell counts and diversity exceeded those of aged donors. For the donors, CMV status was unknown and possibly confounded expanded clonotype changes.

Each sample had at least 6 million PBMCs isolated. Together with a sample-barcoded 5' primer, a J-beta primer mix was included in a second PCR lasting about 7 to 11 cycles. One entry per CDR3 protein, called by TCRdb with MiXCR from the 5' RACE reads. The sample has 1.5 million to 2 million distinct CDR3 sequences, 28% seen once. The chain employs TRBV7-2 and TRBJ2-5; TRBD2 matches 15 bases. Sequencing was carried out using blood. This receptor was obtained from a woman aged 30 to 39 in good health. CDR3 coding DNA: TGTGCCAGCATTCCGGGACTAGCGGGAGGTCACAATGAGCAGTACTTC. It specifies CASIPGLAGGHNEQYF. Filled out from reference TRBV7-2 and TRBJ2-5, the complete variable domain reads GAGVSQSPSNKVTEKGKDVELRCDPISGHTALYWYRQSLGQGLEFLIYFQGNSAPDKSGLPSDRFSAERTGGSVSTLTIQRTQQEDSAVYLCASIPGLAGGHNEQYFGPGTRLLVL.